This is a list of T cell receptor beta chains from one sample in a study of CD8+ T cells in alopecia areata. Sequenced by immunoSEQ multiplex PCR; TCRdb stores in-frame clones only, minus some. The sample records about 160,000 clones, about three fifths being singletons. The sequencing here drew on CD4+ T cells sorted from blood, taken at week 4, from a patient treated with tofacitinib. Receptor source: a human donor with alopecia areata. Both conserved end residues are trimmed from each CDR3. A D gene is named only where the DNA matches it firmly.

v_call: TRBV7-2; d_call: TRBD2; j_call: TRBJ2-1; cdr3_aa: ASSSQRGLGSEQF
v_call: TRBV4-3; d_call: -; j_call: TRBJ2-2; cdr3_aa: ASSQRLFGELF
v_call: TRBV2; d_call: TRBD2; j_call: TRBJ2-3; cdr3_aa: ASSETSGRYTDTQY
v_call: TRBV5-6; d_call: -; j_call: TRBJ1-2; cdr3_aa: ASSPPVRGAGYGYT
v_call: TRBV7-2; d_call: -; j_call: TRBJ2-1; cdr3_aa: ASRLGGRNEQF
v_call: TRBV13; d_call: TRBD2; j_call: TRBJ2-5; cdr3_aa: ASSLTGGETQY
v_call: TRBV29-1; d_call: TRBD1; j_call: TRBJ1-1; cdr3_aa: SAKEGARAF
v_call: TRBV6-5; d_call: -; j_call: TRBJ2-3; cdr3_aa: ASSLPGTDTQY
v_call: TRBV29-1; d_call: -; j_call: TRBJ2-1; cdr3_aa: SAGQAGGYNEQF
v_call: TRBV30; d_call: TRBD1; j_call: TRBJ1-1; cdr3_aa: AWSADRGREAF
v_call: TRBV2; d_call: -; j_call: TRBJ1-2; cdr3_aa: ASSPMTEYGYT
v_call: TRBV5-1; d_call: TRBD1; j_call: TRBJ1-1; cdr3_aa: ASSHSGQANTEAF
v_call: TRBV30; d_call: -; j_call: TRBJ1-1; cdr3_aa: ASIGGRTEAF
v_call: TRBV5-1; d_call: -; j_call: TRBJ2-3; cdr3_aa: ASSLDRNTDTQY
v_call: TRBV27; d_call: TRBD1; j_call: TRBJ1-5; cdr3_aa: ASSPGTGGNQPQH
v_call: TRBV29-1; d_call: -; j_call: TRBJ1-1; cdr3_aa: SASVRNTEAF
v_call: TRBV29-1; d_call: TRBD1; j_call: TRBJ1-1; cdr3_aa: SVEGQTNTEAF
v_call: TRBV7-2; d_call: TRBD1; j_call: TRBJ2-5; cdr3_aa: ASSKDRGKETQY
v_call: TRBV5-1; d_call: -; j_call: TRBJ2-5; cdr3_aa: ASSLEGQETQY
v_call: TRBV6-1; d_call: -; j_call: TRBJ1-5; cdr3_aa: ASETVGNQPQH
v_call: TRBV30; d_call: -; j_call: TRBJ2-7; cdr3_aa: AWSVGTAYEQY
v_call: TRBV5-1; d_call: -; j_call: TRBJ2-2; cdr3_aa: ASSLWGDGELF
v_call: TRBV13; d_call: -; j_call: TRBJ2-7; cdr3_aa: ASSQRAREQY
v_call: TRBV7-9; d_call: -; j_call: TRBJ2-2; cdr3_aa: ASNLGRDTGELF
v_call: TRBV20-1; d_call: -; j_call: TRBJ1-1; cdr3_aa: SANDRA
v_call: TRBV7-2; d_call: -; j_call: TRBJ2-7; cdr3_aa: ASSSQVGSYEQY
v_call: TRBV19; d_call: -; j_call: TRBJ2-1; cdr3_aa: ASNMDRTYNEQF
v_call: TRBV7-9; d_call: TRBD1; j_call: TRBJ1-1; cdr3_aa: ASSSFQGASEAF
v_call: TRBV25-1; d_call: TRBD1; j_call: TRBJ1-2; cdr3_aa: ASSWTGGEGYT
v_call: TRBV2; d_call: TRBD1; j_call: TRBJ2-3; cdr3_aa: ASRGTGVGTDTQY
v_call: TRBV9; d_call: -; j_call: TRBJ2-6; cdr3_aa: ASSVGGPGANVLT
v_call: TRBV6-6; d_call: -; j_call: TRBJ2-3; cdr3_aa: ASSYGFGDTQY
v_call: TRBV27; d_call: TRBD2; j_call: TRBJ2-6; cdr3_aa: ASSFWGGRRSSGANVLT
v_call: TRBV5-1; d_call: -; j_call: TRBJ2-5; cdr3_aa: ASSWNPKETQY
v_call: TRBV2; d_call: -; j_call: TRBJ2-5; cdr3_aa: ASSRLTSQETQY
v_call: TRBV27; d_call: -; j_call: TRBJ2-5; cdr3_aa: ASSLSRVETQY
v_call: TRBV13; d_call: TRBD1; j_call: TRBJ2-3; cdr3_aa: ASSFGGQAVDTQY
v_call: TRBV30; d_call: -; j_call: TRBJ2-5; cdr3_aa: ASSSGGRETQY
v_call: TRBV27; d_call: -; j_call: TRBJ2-7; cdr3_aa: ATLLEEEQY
v_call: TRBV6-1; d_call: -; j_call: TRBJ1-4; cdr3_aa: ASSPFWGDEKLF
v_call: TRBV5-4; d_call: -; j_call: TRBJ2-2; cdr3_aa: ASSFGGTGELF
v_call: TRBV6-5; d_call: TRBD2; j_call: TRBJ2-3; cdr3_aa: ASSYLRAGGTDTQY